This T cell receptor beta chain stems from a study of T-cell reconstitution after alpha-beta-depleted transplantation in children. On this clonotype itself: As yet, its antigen is unknown.

Study-wide findings and caveats: Several hundred expanded graft clones reportedly gave rise to the alpha-beta T cells present about two months after transplant.

V shed 1 base and J shed 0 bases, with 18 bases lying between them. This CDR3 has 19 residues. Germline V lookup: CDR1 SGHAT, CDR2 FQDESV (reference sequence). Preparation of the TCRbeta library was carried out with unique molecular identifiers. MiXCR, run by TCRdb on the PCR reads, gives a single entry per CDR3 protein. The table has fewer than 500,000 distinct CDR3 sequences, 43% seen once. The V and J genes are TRBV11-1 and TRBJ2-2, with a possible D match to TRBD1 (6 bases). The sequence was obtained from a girl aged 2-9 years with aplastic anemia, due to receive a stem cell transplant. Sequencing was performed on PBMCs, taken before TCRalphabeta/CD19-depleted stem cell transplant. The CDR3, as DNA: TGTGCCAGCAGCTTAGGGGCCTCCTTAAGGGGGACGAACACCGGGGAGCTGTTTTTT. Its protein product is CASSLGASLRGTNTGELFF.